The rows below give T cell receptor beta chains drawn from one sample of a study of blood T cell repertoires in COVID-19. This table comes from immunoSEQ multiplex PCR, and its TCRdb copy is limited to in-frame clones, with some not included. The table includes about 480,000 clones, 85% to 90% detected once. The sample was PBMCs or T cells enriched from blood (not recorded which). These receptors were obtained from a middle-aged woman who had recovered from COVID-19. Each CDR3 is given with its conserved first and last residue. Each record gives: J gene, D gene, V gene, clone size, CDR3 DNA, CDR3 protein. A D gene is named only where the DNA matches it firmly. The listing skips clone size in some rows; elsewhere it reads once, few, many or a size class.

j_call: TRBJ2-5; d_call: TRBD1; v_call: TRBV27; clone_size: -; cdr3_nt: TGTGCCAGCAGTTCCACAGGGGGCGGGGAGACCCAGTACTTC; cdr3_aa: CASSSTGGGETQYF
j_call: TRBJ1-2; d_call: -; v_call: TRBV7-9; clone_size: -; cdr3_nt: TGTGCCAGCAGCCCAAGCCTTTGGGGGGGCGAAAACTATGGCTACACCTTC; cdr3_aa: CASSPSLWGGENYGYTF
j_call: TRBJ1-1; d_call: TRBD1; v_call: TRBV29-1; clone_size: few; cdr3_nt: TGCAGCGGGGACAGGTCTGCTGAAGCTTTCTTT; cdr3_aa: CSGDRSAEAFF
j_call: TRBJ2-1; d_call: -; v_call: TRBV7-9; clone_size: -; cdr3_nt: TGTGCCAGCAGCTTTCCAACACGTAGCTTGAGCTCCTACAATGAGCAGTTCTTC; cdr3_aa: CASSFPTRSLSSYNEQFF
j_call: TRBJ2-1; d_call: -; v_call: TRBV7-9; clone_size: -; cdr3_nt: TGTGCCAGCAGATATCGGGAGTCCTCCTACAATGAGCAGTTCTTC; cdr3_aa: CASRYRESSYNEQFF
j_call: TRBJ2-1; d_call: -; v_call: TRBV9; clone_size: once; cdr3_nt: TGTGCCAGCAGCGTAGGACAGGCCGGCTACAATGAGCAGTTCTTC; cdr3_aa: CASSVGQAGYNEQFF
j_call: TRBJ1-2; d_call: -; v_call: TRBV5-4; clone_size: -; cdr3_nt: TGTGCCAGCAGCTTGCGGGGGAACTATGGCTACACCTTC; cdr3_aa: CASSLRGNYGYTF
j_call: TRBJ1-1; d_call: -; v_call: TRBV15; clone_size: -; cdr3_nt: TGTGCCACCAGCAACCGGGTTGAGGGCACTGAAGCTTTCTTT; cdr3_aa: CATSNRVEGTEAFF
j_call: TRBJ2-7; d_call: TRBD2; v_call: TRBV25-1; clone_size: -; cdr3_nt: TGTGCCACCCGGACTAGCGGTACCTACGAGCAGTACTTC; cdr3_aa: CATRTSGTYEQYF
j_call: TRBJ2-3; d_call: TRBD2; v_call: TRBV11-3; clone_size: once; cdr3_nt: TGTGCCAGCAGCTTAGTCGGCGGGGGTGAAGATACGCAGTATTTT; cdr3_aa: CASSLVGGGEDTQYF
j_call: TRBJ1-1; d_call: TRBD1; v_call: TRBV19; clone_size: -; cdr3_nt: TGTGCCAGTAGTATTCCGGGACAGGGGTGGAACACTGAAGCTTTCTTT; cdr3_aa: CASSIPGQGWNTEAFF
j_call: TRBJ1-2; d_call: -; v_call: TRBV27; clone_size: -; cdr3_nt: TGTGCCAGCAGTTTCTTTCGTGGGGGGACGGGTGGCTACACCTTC; cdr3_aa: CASSFFRGGTGGYTF
j_call: TRBJ2-2; d_call: -; v_call: TRBV7-2; clone_size: once; cdr3_nt: TGTGCCAGCAGCCCTACAGGGTTCTACACCGGGGAGCTGTTTTTT; cdr3_aa: CASSPTGFYTGELFF
j_call: TRBJ1-5; d_call: TRBD1; v_call: TRBV9; clone_size: -; cdr3_nt: TGTGCCAGCAGCGTAGGACAGGGGGTAGGTCAGCCCCAGCATTTT; cdr3_aa: CASSVGQGVGQPQHF
j_call: TRBJ2-6; d_call: TRBD2; v_call: TRBV19; clone_size: -; cdr3_nt: TGTGCCAGTAGCCCACGGGGGGGCTCTGGGGCCAACGTCCTGACTTTC; cdr3_aa: CASSPRGGSGANVLTF
j_call: TRBJ2-7; d_call: -; v_call: TRBV18; clone_size: -; cdr3_nt: TGTGCCAGCTCACCATTCCGGTCCCTCTACGAGCAGTACTTC; cdr3_aa: CASSPFRSLYEQYF
j_call: TRBJ2-1; d_call: -; v_call: TRBV3-1/TRBV3-2; clone_size: -; cdr3_nt: TGTGCCAGCAGCCAAGAATACACCTACAATGAGCAGTTCTTC; cdr3_aa: CASSQEYTYNEQFF
j_call: TRBJ1-3; d_call: -; v_call: TRBV5-6; clone_size: -; cdr3_nt: TGTGCCAGCAGCTGGGGAGCCCTTTCGGGCCCTGGAAACACCATATATTTT; cdr3_aa: CASSWGALSGPGNTIYF
j_call: TRBJ1-5; d_call: -; v_call: TRBV7-2; clone_size: -; cdr3_nt: TGTGCCAGCAGCTACAGGGTTTGGCAGCCCCAGCATTTT; cdr3_aa: CASSYRVWQPQHF
j_call: TRBJ2-3; d_call: TRBD1; v_call: TRBV10-3; clone_size: -; cdr3_nt: TGTGCCATCAGTACCGGGACAGGGGGCACAGATACGCAGTATTTT; cdr3_aa: CAISTGTGGTDTQYF
j_call: TRBJ2-7; d_call: TRBD1; v_call: TRBV5-4; clone_size: -; cdr3_nt: TGTGCCAGCAGCTTGCGACAGGGTATCACCTACGAGCAGTACTTC; cdr3_aa: CASSLRQGITYEQYF
j_call: TRBJ2-2; d_call: TRBD1; v_call: TRBV5-4; clone_size: -; cdr3_nt: TGTGCCAGCAGCCTGGGGACAGACCACACCGGGGAGCTGTTTTTT; cdr3_aa: CASSLGTDHTGELFF
j_call: TRBJ2-7; d_call: -; v_call: TRBV27; clone_size: -; cdr3_nt: TGTGCCAGTTCTGAGGGAAGCGAGCAGTACTTC; cdr3_aa: CASSEGSEQYF
j_call: TRBJ1-1; d_call: -; v_call: TRBV24-1; clone_size: -; cdr3_nt: TGTGCCACCAGTGGGGCAGGGTGGACTTTCTTT; cdr3_aa: CATSGAGWTFF
j_call: TRBJ1-3; d_call: TRBD1; v_call: TRBV5-1; clone_size: -; cdr3_nt: TGCGCCAGCAGCCCGGGACAGGGTGAAAACACCATATATTTT; cdr3_aa: CASSPGQGENTIYF
j_call: TRBJ1-5; d_call: -; v_call: TRBV6-2/TRBV6-3; clone_size: many; cdr3_nt: TGTGCCAGCAGTTACTCGACAGCCGGGGGGCAGCCCCAGCATTTT; cdr3_aa: CASSYSTAGGQPQHF
j_call: TRBJ2-3; d_call: -; v_call: TRBV5-4; clone_size: -; cdr3_nt: TGTGCCAGCAGCTTAGGCAGGCTTTACACAGATACGCAGTATTTT; cdr3_aa: CASSLGRLYTDTQYF
j_call: TRBJ2-7; d_call: TRBD2; v_call: TRBV28; clone_size: -; cdr3_nt: TGTGCCAGCAGTCCCGGACTAGCGGCATCCTACGAGCAGTACTTC; cdr3_aa: CASSPGLAASYEQYF
j_call: TRBJ1-2; d_call: -; v_call: TRBV2; clone_size: -; cdr3_nt: TGTGCCAGCAGTGAACAGGGCAACTATGGCTACACCTTC; cdr3_aa: CASSEQGNYGYTF
j_call: TRBJ2-7; d_call: TRBD1; v_call: TRBV7-8; clone_size: -; cdr3_nt: TGTGCCAGCAGCCCACAGGGGGCCGCATCCTACGAGCAGTACTTC; cdr3_aa: CASSPQGAASYEQYF
j_call: TRBJ2-6; d_call: -; v_call: TRBV9; clone_size: -; cdr3_nt: TGTGCCAGCAGCACGAGCTCTGGGGCCAACGTCCTGACTTTC; cdr3_aa: CASSTSSGANVLTF
j_call: TRBJ2-1; d_call: TRBD2; v_call: TRBV25-1; clone_size: once; cdr3_nt: TGTGCCAGCAGTGGACCCCTAGCGGCACTCTACAATGAGCAGTTCTTC; cdr3_aa: CASSGPLAALYNEQFF
j_call: TRBJ2-5; d_call: TRBD1; v_call: TRBV5-1; clone_size: -; cdr3_nt: TGCGCCAGCAGCTTGGCAGGGGGACAGGGGCTTCAAGAGACCCAGTACTTC; cdr3_aa: CASSLAGGQGLQETQYF
j_call: TRBJ1-1; d_call: TRBD1; v_call: TRBV10-3; clone_size: -; cdr3_nt: TGTGCCATCACCCCGGACAGGGGGCCCCTTAACACTGAAGCTTTCTTT; cdr3_aa: CAITPDRGPLNTEAFF
j_call: TRBJ1-3; d_call: -; v_call: TRBV19; clone_size: -; cdr3_nt: TGTGCCAGTAGATACCGCGGGGGTTCCCCGAGCTCTGGAAACACCATATATTTT; cdr3_aa: CASRYRGGSPSSGNTIYF
j_call: TRBJ1-1; d_call: TRBD1; v_call: TRBV30; clone_size: -; cdr3_nt: TGTGCCTGGAGTCTAGGGGGCCTCCTAACTGAAGCTTTCTTT; cdr3_aa: CAWSLGGLLTEAFF
j_call: TRBJ1-3; d_call: -; v_call: TRBV29-1; clone_size: -; cdr3_nt: TGCAGCGCCGTGGGGGGGGCGGACACCATATATTTT; cdr3_aa: CSAVGGADTIYF